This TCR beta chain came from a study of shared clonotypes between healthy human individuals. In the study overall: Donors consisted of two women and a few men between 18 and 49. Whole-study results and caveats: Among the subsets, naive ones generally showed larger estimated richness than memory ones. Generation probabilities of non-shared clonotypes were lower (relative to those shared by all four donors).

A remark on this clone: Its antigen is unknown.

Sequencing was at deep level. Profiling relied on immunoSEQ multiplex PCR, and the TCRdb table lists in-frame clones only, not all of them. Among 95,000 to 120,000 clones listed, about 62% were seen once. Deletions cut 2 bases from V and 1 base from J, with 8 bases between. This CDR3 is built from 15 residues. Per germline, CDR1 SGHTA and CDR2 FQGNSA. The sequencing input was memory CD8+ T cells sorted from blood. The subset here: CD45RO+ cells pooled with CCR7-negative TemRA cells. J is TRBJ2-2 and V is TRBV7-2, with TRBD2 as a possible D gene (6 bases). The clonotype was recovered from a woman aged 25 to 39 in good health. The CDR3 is CASSLLSGNTGELFF. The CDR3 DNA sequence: TGTGCCAGCAGCTTACTTAGCGGGAACACCGGGGAGCTGTTTTTT. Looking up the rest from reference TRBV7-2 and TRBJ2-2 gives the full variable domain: GAGVSQSPSNKVTEKGKDVELRCDPISGHTALYWYRQSLGQGLEFLIYFQGNSAPDKSGLPSDRFSAERTGGSVSTLTIQRTQQEDSAVYLCASSLLSGNTGELFFGEGSRLTVL.